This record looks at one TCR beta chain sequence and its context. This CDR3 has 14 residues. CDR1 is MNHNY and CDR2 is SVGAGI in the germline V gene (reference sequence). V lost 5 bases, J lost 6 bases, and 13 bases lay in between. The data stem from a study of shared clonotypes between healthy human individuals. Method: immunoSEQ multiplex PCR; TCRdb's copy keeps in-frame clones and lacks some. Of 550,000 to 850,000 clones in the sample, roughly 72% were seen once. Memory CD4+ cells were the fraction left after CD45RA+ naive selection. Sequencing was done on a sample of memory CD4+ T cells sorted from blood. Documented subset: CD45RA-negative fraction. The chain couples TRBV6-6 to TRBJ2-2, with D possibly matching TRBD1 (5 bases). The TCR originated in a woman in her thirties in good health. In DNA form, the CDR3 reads TGTGCCAGCAGTCCGACGTGGACATCCGGGGAGCTGTTTTTT. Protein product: CASSPTWTSGELFF.